This T cell receptor beta chain is from a study of shared clonotypes between healthy human individuals. The study's findings and limits: In having few donors, the study represented limited genetic and exposure-history diversity.

Deep-level running was used for the assay. Produced via immunoSEQ multiplex PCR; TCRdb's table is partial and in-frame only. The data hold 450,000 to 500,000 clones, with almost 80% observed a single time. V lost 2 bases and J lost 5, with 7 bases in between. Germline CDR1 GTSNPN, CDR2 SVGIG (reference sequence). The CDR3 sequence is 12 residues long. As regards this clone: Its antigen is undetermined.

All donors qualified as healthy HIV-negative adults and had experienced no recent acute infections or vaccinations. The source of this sequence is a woman in her 40s in good health. Some clones in this sample may be carry-over from other donors' samples. The sample taken for sequencing was PBMCs. V gene TRBV30 combines with J gene TRBJ2-1; D is undetermined. DNA of the CDR3: TGTGCCTGGAGTCGGGTGAACAATGAGCAGTTCTTC. The encoded protein is CAWSRVNNEQFF.